The 19 T cell receptor beta chains below come from one sample, sequenced in a study of breast tumors, draining lymph nodes, adjacent tissues. TCRdb re-called the multiplex PCR reads through MiXCR, storing one row per CDR3 protein. The data hold tens of thousands of distinct CDR3 sequences, with around 68% observed a single time. Material: tumor-adjacent breast tissue. These receptors all come from a female donor with breast cancer. Some clones in this sample may be carry-over from other donors' samples.

This chain connects TRBV5-1 to TRBJ2-1; the match to TRBD2 covers 9 bases. The germline gives CDR1 SGHRS, CDR2 YFSETQ. CDR3 size: 21 residues. Unmatched junction bases numbered 18, after V lost 2 bases and J lost 0 bases. The CDR3 region has the DNA TGCGCCAGCAGCTTAGACCGACTAGCGGTCTCATCAAGGGGCTCCTACAATGAGCAGTTCTTC. This sequence encodes CASSLDRLAVSSRGSYNEQFF.

This chain links TRBV11-3 with TRBJ1-6, with no clear D. The CDR3 runs to 14 residues. Germline CDR1 and CDR2: SGHNT and YENEEA. V was clipped by 0 bases and J by 6 bases, with 6 bases between them. Here the CDR3 reads CASSLDGPNSPLHF. In nucleotides, the CDR3 is TGTGCCAGCAGCTTAGACGGTCCTAATTCACCCCTCCACTTT.

This chain links TRBV28 with TRBJ2-7; 7 bases are a match to TRBD1. Germline assignment: CDR1 MDHEN and CDR2 SYDVKM. Trimming at V came to 6 bases and at J to 6 bases, leaving 14 bases not matched to a gene. The length of the CDR3 is 15 residues. The CDR3 bases are TGTGCCAGCAGCTCCCTACAGGGGATATCGTGCGAGCAGTACTTC. This gives the protein CASSSLQGISCEQYF.

Sample share makes this clonotype medium-sized. The V call is TRBV30, the J call TRBJ1-5; 8 positions match TRBD1. Germline trimming cut 5 bases from V and 6 bases from J; bases unmatched to any gene: 6. Looked up from germline, CDR1 is GTSNPN and CDR2 is SVGIG (reference sequence). CDR3 length: 13 amino acids. The CDR3 region is CAWAQGASQPQHF. The DNA for the CDR3 is TGTGCCTGGGCCCAGGGGGCGAGTCAGCCCCAGCATTTT. Looking up the rest from reference TRBV30 and TRBJ1-5 gives the full variable domain: SQTIHQWPATLVQPVGSPLSLECTVEGTSNPNLYWYRQAAGRGLQLLFYSVGIGQISSEVPQNLSASRPQDRQFILSSKKLLLSDSGFYLCAWAQGASQPQHFGDGTRLSIL.

This clonotype has a count of ten or more. The CDR3 here is CASSLRLAGLHNEQFF. CDR3 DNA sequence: TGTGCCAGCAGCCTCCGACTAGCGGGGCTACACAATGAGCAGTTCTTC. The chain uses TRBV7-8 and TRBJ2-1; TRBD2 agrees at 11 bases. V lost 5 bases, J lost 5 bases, and 8 bases stayed unmatched. Germline V gene sequence: CDR1 SGHVS, CDR2 FQNEAQ. The CDR3 sequence is 16 residues long.

This clonotype was recorded once. The chain has TRBV6-1 and TRBJ2-7; TRBD2 is a possible D gene (5 bases). CDR3 size: 16 residues. V dropped 3 bases and J dropped 5 bases, with 20 bases sitting between them. CDR1 is MNHNS, CDR2 SASEGT, per germline. The CDR3 protein is CASSDIWGVGFNEQYF. CDR3 DNA: TGTGCCAGCAGTGATATCTGGGGAGTCGGGTTCAACGAGCAGTACTTC.

V usage is TRBV20-1 and J usage is TRBJ2-1, with TRBD1 as a possible D gene (6 bases). This CDR3 region has 14 residues. The V gene lost 4 bases and the J gene lost 0 bases, with 10 bases spanning the gap. CDR1 and CDR2 from the germline V gene are DFQATT and SNEGSKA (reference sequence). The CDR3 region is CSAMDSGSYNEQFF. In nucleotides, the CDR3 is TGCAGTGCTATGGACAGCGGCTCCTACAATGAGCAGTTCTTC.

The chain has TRBV5-4 and TRBJ2-7; 9 positions match TRBD1. The germline CDR1 and CDR2 sequences are SGHNT and YYREEE (reference sequence). V shed 1 base and J 5 bases; nucleotides not matched to a gene: 7. The CDR3 sequence is 15 residues long. The DNA for the CDR3 is TGTGCCAGCAGCTTGAAATCGGGACAGGGTCACGAGCAGTACTTC. Translated, it gives CASSLKSGQGHEQYF.

The V and J genes are TRBV6-6 and TRBJ1-5; 8 bases are shared with TRBD1. Germline trimming cut 6 bases from V and 4 bases from J; bases unmatched to any gene: 5. CDR3 length: 14 amino acids. The V gene's germline CDR1 is MNHNY and CDR2 SVGAGI (reference sequence). The CDR3 bases are TGTGCCAGCAGGCCGGACAGGGTTAATCAGCCCCAGCATTTT. Translated: CASRPDRVNQPQHF.

This clonotype was found many times. The CDR3 protein is CASEGNTDTQYF. CDR3 nucleotide sequence: TGTGCCAGTGAGGGAAACACAGATACGCAGTATTTT. The rearrangement joins TRBV19 to TRBJ2-3, with D possibly matching TRBD2 (5 bases). Looked up from germline, CDR1 is LNHDA and CDR2 is SQIVND (reference sequence). CDR3 length: 12 amino acids. V was trimmed by 8 bases and J by 2 bases, leaving 8 bases between them.

The chain joins TRBV5-1 to TRBJ2-3; 9 bases align to TRBD1. CDR3 length equals 20 residues. Per the germline V gene, CDR1 is SGHRS and CDR2 is YFSETQ. V dropped 4 bases and J dropped 1; count of bases not matched to a gene: 19. The CDR3 is CASSPLWAGTGISGTDTQYF. The CDR3 region has the DNA TGCGCCAGCAGCCCCCTCTGGGCCGGGACAGGGATTTCTGGCACAGATACGCAGTATTTT.

This clonotype was observed a single time. The chain recombines TRBV6-5 with TRBJ2-1, with D possibly TRBD2 on 6 matching bases. The V and J ends lost 7 bases and 10 bases respectively, with 17 bases between them. The CDR3 is made up of 13 amino acids. CDR1 and CDR2 from the germline V gene are MNHEY and SVGAGI. For the CDR3, the DNA is TGTGCCAGCATGGCGGGGCTTTCGTCCGAGCAGTTCTTC. Its protein product is CASMAGLSSEQFF.

CDR3 sequence (DNA): TGTGCCAGCAGAAAAGGGGGGACTAGCGGCAGCACAGATACGCAGTATTTT. It codes for CASRKGGTSGSTDTQYF. The V call is TRBV6-1, the J call TRBJ2-3, with TRBD2 identical over 11 bases. The CDR3 is 17 residues long. V gave up 6 bases and J gave up 0 bases; unmatched junction bases: 8. The V gene's germline CDR1 is MNHNS and CDR2 SASEGT.

A single count supports this clonotype. This rearrangement joins TRBV14 to TRBJ2-7; D is uncertain. Trimming shortened V by 5 bases and J by 0 bases, and 11 bases separated the two germline ends. The CDR3 contains 14 residues. In germline, CDR1 is SGHDN, CDR2 FVKESK. This chain's CDR3 is CASSAMPSSYEQYF. In DNA, the CDR3 is TGTGCCAGCAGCGCAATGCCAAGCTCCTACGAGCAGTACTTC.

This chain uses TRBV2 with TRBJ2-3, with TRBD2 matching over 11 bases. The V and J ends lost 4 bases and 5 bases, in that order; junction bases with no gene match: 8. The germline V gene encodes CDR1 SNHLY and CDR2 FYNNEI. The CDR3 has 16 amino acids. CDR3 sequence: CASSGGTSGGEDTQYF. As DNA, the CDR3 is TGTGCCAGCAGTGGGGGGACTAGCGGAGGGGAAGATACGCAGTATTTT. The whole variable domain, remainder taken from reference TRBV2 and TRBJ2-3, is EPEVTQTPSHQVTQMGQEVILRCVPISNHLYFYWYRQILGQKVEFLVSFYNNEISEKSEIFDDQFSVERPDGSNFTLKIRSTKLEDSAMYFCASSGGTSGGEDTQYFGPGTRLTVL.

This sequence joins TRBV28 and TRBJ1-2; weak D call: TRBD1 (6 bases). Germline values: CDR1 MDHEN, CDR2 SYDVKM. The CDR3 spans 15 residues. V lost 5 bases, J lost 8 bases, and 21 bases lay in between. The CDR3 nucleotides read TGTGCCAGCAGTCCCTCGGGGGGGGCCCCCTCAGGCTACACCTTC. This sequence encodes CASSPSGGAPSGYTF.

The sample holds a few counts of this clonotype. The chain combines TRBV2 with TRBJ1-6; no definite D call. V lost 3 bases, J lost 7 bases, and 7 bases lay in between. There are 13 residues in the CDR3. CDR1 is SNHLY, CDR2 FYNNEI, per germline. Written as DNA, the CDR3 is TGTGCCAGCAGTGATTCGAGAAATTCACCCCTCCACTTT. Its protein is CASSDSRNSPLHF.

The chain recombines TRBV30 with TRBJ2-3; 11 bases fit TRBD1. This CDR3 has 13 amino acids. Germline-derived CDR1 and CDR2 are GTSNPN and SVGIG (reference sequence). V gave up 8 bases and J gave up 1 base; unmatched junction bases: 2. The CDR3 DNA sequence: TGTGCCGGGACAGGGGGTCGCACAGATACGCAGTATTTT. Translated, it gives CAGTGGRTDTQYF.

J is TRBJ2-3 and V is TRBV27; D gene ambiguous. V was trimmed by 0 bases and J by 0 bases, leaving 1 base between them. The germline gives CDR1 MNHEY, CDR2 SMNVEV (reference sequence). CDR3 size: 13 residues. CDR3: CASSLSSTDTQYF. The CDR3 DNA follows: TGTGCCAGCAGTTTATCCAGCACAGATACGCAGTATTTT.